A selection of T cell receptor beta chains follows, all from one sample in a study of blood T cells in healthy people across ages. TCRdb used MiXCR to reprocess the 5' RACE reads, holding one entry per CDR3 protein. Of 550,000 to 750,000 distinct CDR3 sequences listed, 20% to 25% are singletons. The sequencing sample was made of blood. The receptor set was obtained from a man aged 65 to 79 in good health. Each CDR3 is given with its conserved first and last residue. D genes are given only for firm matches. For some rows the clone size is stated as once, few or many, or as a class when expanded; others skip it.

j_call	v_call	clone_size	d_call	cdr3_aa	cdr3_nt
TRBJ2-5	TRBV15	few	TRBD1	CATSSGTGAQETQYF	TGTGCCACCAGCTCCGGGACAGGGGCACAAGAGACCCAGTACTTC
TRBJ2-1	TRBV7-2	.	.	CAGTTRHGRSSYNEQFF	TGTGCCGGGACAACAAGACACGGGAGGAGCTCCTACAATGAGCAGTTCTTC
TRBJ2-5	TRBV21-1	.	.	CASRLSRMDGRNYNERFF	TGTGCCAGCAGACTATCTCGGATGGATGGGCGGAACTACAATGAGCGGTTCTTC
TRBJ2-5	TRBV7-9	few	TRBD2	CASSLAAGGEFF	TGTGCCAGCAGCTTAGCAGCGGGAGGGGAGTTCTTC
TRBJ1-4	TRBV24-1	.	TRBD1	CATSPGQSNEKLFF	TGTGCCACCAGCCCGGGACAGAGCAATGAAAAACTGTTTTTT
TRBJ2-3	TRBV20-1	.	TRBD2	CSLAGLAGHTDTQYF	TGCAGCCTGGCGGGACTAGCGGGACACACAGATACGCAGTATTTT
TRBJ2-5	TRBV20-1	.	.	CSAIISGETQYF	TGCAGTGCTATCATTAGTGGGGAGACCCAGTACTTC
TRBJ2-3	TRBV20-1	.	.	CSAGVGTDTQYF	TGCAGTGCTGGAGTAGGGACAGATACGCAGTATTTT
TRBJ2-7	TRBV7-2	.	TRBD2	CASSLAGTREQYF	TGTGCCAGCAGCTTAGCGGGGACTAGGGAGCAGTACTTC
TRBJ2-2	TRBV19	few	TRBD2	CATTGGDTGELFF	TGTGCCACGACGGGAGGAGACACCGGGGAGCTGTTTTTT
TRBJ1-5	TRBV24-1	.	.	CATSDGQWGGGNQPQHF	TGTGCCACCAGTGACGGACAGTGGGGTGGGGGCAATCAGCCCCAGCATTTT
TRBJ2-7	TRBV12-5	.	.	CASGLEVYEQYF	TGTGCTAGTGGTTTGGAGGTGTACGAGCAGTACTTC
TRBJ1-4	TRBV24-1	.	.	CATSDPTNEKLFF	TGTGCCACCAGTGACCCAACTAATGAAAAACTGTTTTTT
TRBJ1-2	TRBV6-6	.	TRBD1	CASSSPGQDPVDGYTF	TGTGCCAGCAGTTCTCCCGGACAGGATCCTGTTGATGGCTACACCTTC
TRBJ2-5	TRBV4-2	few	TRBD2	CASSQDPLAGGQETQYF	TGTGCCAGCAGCCAAGATCCACTAGCGGGAGGCCAAGAGACCCAGTACTTC
TRBJ2-7	TRBV2	many	.	CASRGITGAVNEQYF	TGTGCCAGCAGGGGAATTACAGGCGCGGTGAACGAGCAGTACTTC
TRBJ1-1	TRBV5-1	.	.	CASSFAENTEAFF	TGCGCCAGCAGCTTCGCTGAAAACACTGAAGCTTTCTTT
TRBJ2-4	TRBV19	.	TRBD1	CASSITGAGTVEIFQYF	TGTGCCAGTAGTATAACAGGAGCCGGGACAGTAGAGATCTTTCAGTACTTC
TRBJ1-4	TRBV30	.	.	CAWSSRGREKLFF	TGTGCCTGGAGTTCGAGGGGACGAGAAAAACTGTTTTTT
TRBJ2-4	TRBV28	many	TRBD1	CASSLGTGLNIQYF	TGTGCCAGCAGTTTAGGGACAGGGCTAAACATTCAGTACTTC
TRBJ2-3	TRBV6-5	.	.	CASSYGTPRDTQYF	TGTGCCAGCAGTTACGGGACTCCGAGAGATACGCAGTATTTT
TRBJ2-2	TRBV12-3/TRBV12-4	.	TRBD2	CASSLEGSGSTGELFF	TGTGCCAGCAGTTTAGAGGGTAGCGGGAGCACCGGGGAGCTGTTTTTT
TRBJ2-7	TRBV10-3	.	.	CAISERGSEDEQYF	TGTGCCATCAGTGAACGTGGGAGTGAGGACGAGCAGTACTTC
TRBJ2-5	TRBV19	.	TRBD2	CASSIDLAGEQETQYF	TGTGCCAGTAGTATAGATCTAGCGGGAGAACAAGAGACCCAGTACTTC
TRBJ2-7	TRBV9	few	TRBD2	CASSVETSGIDEQYF	TGTGCCAGCAGCGTAGAGACTAGCGGGATAGACGAGCAGTACTTC
TRBJ2-1	TRBV9	few	TRBD2	CASSVTGLAGGPYNEQFF	TGTGCCAGCAGCGTGACAGGACTAGCGGGAGGGCCCTACAATGAGCAGTTCTTC
TRBJ1-2	TRBV7-9	.	.	CASSSEQRGYTF	TGTGCCAGCAGCTCCGAACAGAGGGGCTACACCTTC
TRBJ1-4	TRBV5-1	.	.	CASSPDTQREKLFF	TGCGCCAGCAGCCCGGACACCCAAAGGGAAAAACTGTTTTTT
TRBJ2-3	TRBV7-2	.	TRBD1	CASSLDRGPTGRKTSTDTQYF	TGTGCCAGCAGCTTAGATAGAGGCCCGACAGGGCGGAAGACTAGCACAGATACGCAGTATTTT
TRBJ2-3	TRBV12-3/TRBV12-4	.	.	CASSGTGRVRTDTQYF	TGTGCCAGCAGTGGCACGGGACGAGTCCGTACAGATACGCAGTATTTT
TRBJ2-1	TRBV5-6	.	.	CASSLEGVSSYNEQFF	TGTGCCAGCAGCTTGGAAGGGGTGAGCTCCTACAATGAGCAGTTCTTC
TRBJ2-3	TRBV11-2	.	TRBD1	CASSLVGTVLTDTQYF	TGTGCCAGCAGCTTAGTTGGGACAGTGCTCACAGATACGCAGTATTTT
TRBJ2-7	TRBV28	few	.	CASSSRKLEQYF	TGTGCCAGCAGTTCCAGGAAGCTCGAGCAGTACTTC
TRBJ1-1	TRBV29-1	.	.	CSGLQGKAEAFF	TGCAGCGGGTTACAGGGTAAGGCTGAAGCTTTCTTT